This passage covers 20 T cell receptor beta chains from one sample sequenced in a study of cytomegalovirus exposure and HLA in healthy donors. Primers included in the PCR were 60 Vbeta and 13 Jbeta primers. Repertoires were generated with immunoSEQ multiplex PCR, while TCRdb's copy carries only in-frame clones and drops some. In the table there are about 94,000 clones, over 65% of which are singletons. Specimen: PBMCs. These receptors all come from a man aged 25 to 40 in good health and CMV-seronegative.

V usage is TRBV30 and J usage is TRBJ1-4; D is undetermined. The germline V gene has CDR1 GTSNPN and CDR2 SVGIG (reference sequence). V lost 0 bases and J lost 8, with 7 bases in between. The CDR3 totals 12 residues. DNA for the CDR3: TGTGCCTGGAGTGTAAACGGGGAAAAACTGTTTTTT. This gives the protein CAWSVNGEKLFF. The full variable domain, rest sourced from reference TRBV30 and TRBJ1-4, is SQTIHQWPATLVQPVGSPLSLECTVEGTSNPNLYWYRQAAGRGLQLLFYSVGIGQISSEVPQNLSASRPQDRQFILSSKKLLLSDSGFYLCAWSVNGEKLFFGSGTQLSVL.

This chain uses TRBV5-4 with TRBJ1-2; D is unclear. Germline values: CDR1 SGHNT, CDR2 YYREEE (reference sequence). The length of the CDR3 is 12 residues. With 4 bases removed from V and 4 bases from J, the gap between germline ends came to 8 bases. The CDR3 DNA is TGTGCCAGCAGCGACACCGTCTATGGCTACACCTTC. Translated, it gives CASSDTVYGYTF.

This clone was counted only a few times. Written as DNA, the CDR3 is TGTGCCAGCAGCTCGCCCACCGGGACAGGGGGTAACTTCACCTACGAGCAGTACTTC. As protein: CASSSPTGTGGNFTYEQYF. This chain links TRBV11-3 with TRBJ2-7; 11 bases align to TRBD1. The trim removed 4 bases at V and 2 bases at J, leaving 16 bases unmatched. The V gene's germline CDR1 is SGHNT and CDR2 YENEEA. This CDR3 region has 19 residues.

The rearrangement links TRBV6-1 to TRBJ2-1; D remains unclear. Germline lookup yields CDR1 MNHNS and CDR2 SASEGT. Deletions cut 2 bases from V and 5 bases from J, with 10 bases between. This CDR3 comprises 14 residues. CDR3 sequence reads: CASSEPAENNEQFF. In DNA form, the CDR3 reads TGTGCCAGCAGTGAACCGGCGGAGAACAATGAGCAGTTCTTC.

This chain uses TRBV9 with TRBJ1-4, with 10 bases that match TRBD1. Germline V gives CDR1 SGDLS, CDR2 YYNGEE. V shed 4 bases, J shed 5 bases, and the junction held 5 bases outside the gene matches. The CDR3 extends over 15 amino acids. The CDR3 region is CASSPWTGGNEKLFF. The CDR3 nucleotides are TGTGCCAGCAGCCCTTGGACAGGGGGAAATGAAAAACTGTTTTTT.

Comment on this clone: Mismatch with germline at one junction end may stem from a read error. This chain links TRBV7-7 with TRBJ2-5; the D is unclear. This CDR3 is 14 amino acids long. Looked up from germline, CDR1 is SSHAT and CDR2 is FNYEAQ (reference sequence). The CDR3 spells CASSLSGHQETQYF. CDR3 sequence (DNA): TGTGCTAGCAGCTTAAGTGGCCACCAAGAGACCCAGTACTTC.

V gene TRBV5-6 combines with J gene TRBJ1-6; maybe TRBD1 (5 bases). The germline gives CDR1 SGHDT, CDR2 YYEEEE. Trimming took off 4 bases at V and 0 bases at J, with 11 bases between the two ends. This CDR3 has 16 residues. In DNA form, the CDR3 reads TGTGCCAGCAGCAAAAGACAGAGCTCCTATAATTCACCCCTCCACTTT. The encoded protein is CASSKRQSSYNSPLHF.

Here the CDR3 reads CASSLVGRPGTIYF. Here the CDR3 DNA reads TGTGCCAGCAGCTTAGTCGGCCGTCCGGGCACCATATATTTT. The chain uses TRBV7-6 and TRBJ1-3; no definite D call. There are 14 residues in the CDR3. Germline-derived CDR1 and CDR2 are SGHVS and FNYEAQ. V was pared by 1 base and J by 9 bases, with 13 bases between. Combining the CDR3 with reference TRBV7-6 and TRBJ1-3 gives the whole variable domain GAGVSQSPRYKVTKRGQDVALRCDPISGHVSLYWYRQALGQGPEFLTYFNYEAQQDKSGLPNDRFSAERPEGSISTLTIQRTEQRDSAMYRCASSLVGRPGTIYFGEGSWLTVV.

This chain uses TRBV2 with TRBJ2-2; TRBD2 is a possible D gene (6 bases). The CDR3 has 15 amino acids. V was shortened by 2 bases and J by 3 bases, with 10 bases between the two germline ends. Germline CDR1 SNHLY, CDR2 FYNNEI. This CDR3 is CASSERGLYTGELFF. In DNA, the CDR3 is TGTGCCAGCAGTGAACGGGGACTGTACACCGGGGAGCTGTTTTTT.

This clone was recorded a few times. The J gene is TRBJ2-7, the V gene TRBV7-6, with TRBD1 matching 9 bases. V lost 5 bases to trimming and J lost 1 base; unmatched junction nucleotides: 6. This CDR3 region has 15 residues. CDR1 is SGHVS, CDR2 FNYEAQ, per germline. The CDR3 loop is CASSRGQGLSYEQYF. DNA for the CDR3: TGTGCCAGCAGCCGGGGACAGGGACTTTCCTACGAGCAGTACTTC.

About this clone: Other DNA sequences in this sample translate to the same CDR3. This chain links TRBV5-1 with TRBJ2-5; the match to TRBD1 covers 10 bases. The CDR3 sequence is 19 residues long. Germline-derived CDR1 and CDR2 are SGHRS and YFSETQ. Trimming removed 0 bases from V and 2 bases from J; junction bases left unmatched: 13. The chain's CDR3 is CASSLAVSDRGRRQETQYF. The CDR3 DNA sequence: TGCGCCAGCAGCTTGGCCGTCAGCGACAGGGGGCGACGGCAAGAGACCCAGTACTTC. Variable domain in full (rest from reference TRBV5-1 and TRBJ2-5): KAGVTQTPRYLIKTRGQQVTLSCSPISGHRSVSWYQQTPGQGLQFLFEYFSETQRNKGNFPGRFSGRQFSNSRSEMNVSTLELGDSALYLCASSLAVSDRGRRQETQYFGPGTRLLVL.

V and J are TRBV28 and TRBJ2-7; TRBD2 matches 12 bases. CDR1 and CDR2 from the germline V gene are MDHEN and SYDVKM. CDR3 length equals 21 residues. Unmatched junction bases numbered 23, after V lost 4 bases and J lost 4 bases. This CDR3 reads CASSSPIRLAGVSITGYEQYF. The CDR3 DNA sequence: TGTGCCAGCAGTTCACCCATACGACTAGCGGGAGTATCTATCACCGGGTACGAGCAGTACTTC.

The chain uses TRBV6-1 and TRBJ2-3; 7 nucleotides line up with TRBD2. The CDR3 consists of 15 residues. CDR1 is MNHNS and CDR2 is SASEGT in the germline V gene. Trimming cost V 6 bases and J 3 bases; bases outside gene matches: 9. The CDR3 DNA sequence: TGTGCCAGCAGCTACCAGTACGGGGGGACAGATACGCAGTATTTT. The encoded protein is CASSYQYGGTDTQYF.

The chain is built from TRBV27 and TRBJ1-1, with D possibly being TRBD1 (6 bases). The CDR3 loop spans 16 amino acids. Germline CDR1 reads MNHEY; CDR2 reads SMNVEV (reference sequence). With 6 bases removed from V and 8 bases from J, the gap between germline ends came to 25 bases. CDR3 DNA sequence: TGTGCCAGCAGCACCCCCACCGGGACACCCTCCAGGGAAGCTTTCTTT. Translated, it gives CASSTPTGTPSREAFF.

The chain has TRBV19 and TRBJ2-7, with a weak D call TRBD1 (6 bases). This CDR3 region has 14 residues. Germline V lookup: CDR1 LNHDA, CDR2 SQIVND (reference sequence). The V end was cut by 6 bases, the J end by 2 bases, with 14 bases between. DNA of the CDR3: TGTGCCAGTAGCCCCGGACAGCGGCCCTACGAGCAGTACTTC. Protein sequence: CASSPGQRPYEQYF.

The table lists this clone with a few counts. This sequence joins TRBV9 and TRBJ1-5, with no clear D. The germline gives CDR1 SGDLS, CDR2 YYNGEE. The CDR3 is 13 residues long. Deletions cut 4 bases from V and 4 bases from J, with 9 bases between. In DNA, the CDR3 is TGTGCCAGCAGCACGAGAGAAAATCAGCCCCAGCATTTT. Residues: CASSTRENQPQHF.

This chain joins TRBV10-3 and TRBJ2-5; TRBD1 aligns across 8 bases. V lost 3 bases to trimming and J lost 3 bases; unmatched junction nucleotides: 3. Germline V gives CDR1 ENHRY, CDR2 SYGVKD. There are 14 residues in the CDR3. CDR3 loop: CAISEQGVEETQYF. CDR3 in DNA: TGTGCCATCAGTGAACAGGGGGTAGAAGAGACCCAGTACTTC.

This chain links TRBV11-2 with TRBJ2-5; a weak D match, TRBD2 (5 bases). Germline V gene sequence: CDR1 SGHAT, CDR2 FQNNGV. CDR3 size: 11 residues. CDR3 loop: CATLEGETQYF. CDR3 nucleotide sequence: TGTGCTACCCTAGAGGGCGAGACCCAGTACTTC.

This clone was recorded a few times. The V and J genes are TRBV27 and TRBJ2-7; 8 positions agree with TRBD1. J was trimmed by 3 bases and V by 5 bases; bases with no gene match: 0. There are 12 residues in the CDR3. Germline V gene sequence: CDR1 MNHEY, CDR2 SMNVEV (reference sequence). Here the CDR3 reads CASSDRGYEQYF. For the CDR3, the DNA is TGTGCCAGCAGTGACAGGGGCTACGAGCAGTACTTC.

Regarding this clone: Germline and junction disagree at one end, which may indicate a read error. The genes are TRBV7-7 and TRBJ1-6; D call uncertain. Germline CDR1 is SSHAT and CDR2 is FNYEAQ (reference sequence). The CDR3 covers 15 residues. The CDR3 reads CASSENGSGNSPLHF. The CDR3 nucleotides read TGTGCTAGCAGCGAAAATGGATCGGGGAATTCACCCCTCCACTTT.